This T cell receptor (beta chain) was profiled in a study of control samples from healthy donors and cancer patients. This CDR3 has 15 amino acids. The germline V and J ends were trimmed by 7 bases and 5 bases, with 19 bases remaining between them. CDR1 and CDR2 from the germline V gene are SNHLY and FYNNEI. Data came from immunoSEQ multiplex PCR; TCRdb stores just in-frame clones and leaves some out. The table lists 90,000 to 150,000 clones, more than 70% of them singletons. The sample comprised blood. This chain joins TRBV2 and TRBJ2-3, with a possible D match to TRBD2 (7 bases). The clonotype comes from a man between 40 and 49 years old in good health. CDR3 in amino acids: CASTEGGKGRDTQYF. The CDR3 DNA reads as TGTGCCAGCACCGAGGGGGGGAAGGGAAGAGATACGCAGTATTTT.